This TCR beta chain was sequenced in a study of T cell changes during pregnancy in multiple sclerosis. Measured with immunoSEQ multiplex PCR; TCRdb has only the in-frame clones, and not every one. This sample yields approximately 9,100 clones, of which around 86% are seen a single time; roughly 5.2% belongs to the top ten. V shed 3 bases and J 6 bases; nucleotides not matched to a gene: 3. The CDR3 sequence is 14 residues long. CDR1 and CDR2 from the germline V gene are MNHNS and SASEGT. The clonotype originates from a female donor in good health, enrolled as a control in a pregnancy study. The sequencing here drew on CD8+ T cells from peripheral blood mononuclear cells, taken in the first trimester of pregnancy. The rearrangement joins TRBV6-1 to TRBJ2-4; 9 nucleotides align to TRBD1. CDR3 DNA: TGTGCCAGCAGTGAGGGGACAGGGAGAAACATTCAGTACTTC. Translated: CASSEGTGRNIQYF.